The present entry profiles one T cell receptor beta chain with its context. The data were obtained in a study of Tregs in tolerant kidney transplant recipients. The nonmyeloablative bone marrow transplants came from related graft donors, with transient mixed chimerism. This CDR3 has 13 residues. With 6 bases clipped from V and 3 bases from J, the junction kept 4 bases outside the gene matches. The germline gives CDR1 MNHEY, CDR2 SMNVEV (reference sequence). Clones were sequenced by immunoSEQ multiplex PCR, and TCRdb holds only the in-frame ones, with some missing. The sample lists approximately 82,000 clones, over 85% seen once, with 1.6% in the top ten.

V usage is TRBV27 and J usage is TRBJ2-5; 7 bases are shared with TRBD1. This TCR came from a human patient who received a combined kidney and bone marrow transplant. Some of these T cells may belong to the graft donor. The source was CD4+ T cells from blood (PBMCs), collected 12 months after the transplant. The CDR3 region is CASRRQGEETQYF. The CDR3 DNA is TGTGCCAGCAGAAGACAGGGAGAAGAGACCCAGTACTTC.